The 5 T cell receptor beta chains given below trace back to one sample, sequenced in a study of cytomegalovirus exposure and HLA in healthy donors (dated by TCRdb to 2015 to 2018). Preparation of the library involved the immunoSEQ multiplex PCR assay. The immuneACCESS repertoire file appears here via TCRdb, limited to in-frame rearrangements. These files lack a portion of the clones; in checked studies, under half of the deficit traces to unresolved V genes, and the cause of the others is not known. This sample has some 74,000 clones in its table, and 80% to 95% of those were observed once. 3.5% to 4% of the sample belongs to the ten largest clones. The sequencing input was PBMCs. These receptors were collected from a woman aged 25 to 45 in good health and CMV-seronegative.

This rearrangement joins TRBV6-1 to TRBJ2-7; 12 bases fit TRBD1. Looked up from germline, CDR1 is MNHNS and CDR2 is SASEGT. The CDR3 is made up of 16 amino acids. The junction had 7 bases not matched to a gene; V was cut back by 1 base and J by 6 bases. CDR3 DNA: TGTGCCAGCAGTGAAGGTCTGGGACAGGGGGCGGCCGAGCAGTACTTC. The encoded protein is CASSEGLGQGAAEQYF.

The rearrangement links TRBV7-3 to TRBJ1-3, with TRBD1 matching 9 bases. CDR1 is SGHTA, CDR2 FQGTGA, per germline. CDR3 length: 15 residues. V lost 5 bases and J lost 9; bases outside the gene matches: 11. The CDR3 DNA reads TGTGCCAGCAGCCCGACAGGGGGAGTCGTTGGCACCATATATTTT. This sequence encodes CASSPTGGVVGTIYF. Variable domain in full (rest from reference TRBV7-3 and TRBJ1-3): GAGVSQTPSNKVTEKGKYVELRCDPISGHTALYWYRQSLGQGPEFLIYFQGTGAADDSGLPNDRFFAVRPEGSVSTLKIQRTERGDSAVYLCASSPTGGVVGTIYFGEGSWLTVV.

V is TRBV14 and J is TRBJ2-7, with 8 bases matching TRBD1. The CDR3 has 14 amino acids. Germline CDR1 and CDR2: SGHDN and FVKESK. The V gene end was trimmed by 5 bases and the J gene end by 2 bases; junction bases not matched to a gene: 5. Written as DNA, the CDR3 is TGTGCCAGCAGCGACAGGGGACGAACCTACGAGCAGTACTTC. This codes for CASSDRGRTYEQYF. The full variable domain, rest sourced from reference TRBV14 and TRBJ2-7, is EAGVTQFPSHSVIEKGQTVTLRCDPISGHDNLYWYRRVMGKEIKFLLHFVKESKQDESGMPNNRFLAERTGGTYSTLKVQPAELEDSGVYFCASSDRGRTYEQYFGPGTRLTVT.

The chain carries TRBV19 and TRBJ2-1, with 15 bases lining up with TRBD2. The germline CDR1 and CDR2 sequences are LNHDA and SQIVND (reference sequence). V was clipped by 3 bases and J by 9 bases; unmatched bases: 12. The CDR3 length is 18 residues. CDR3 coding DNA: TGTGCCAGTAGTATCGGACTAGCGGGAGGGTCGTTTGAGTCTGAGCAGTTCTTC. This codes for CASSIGLAGGSFESEQFF.

The chain links TRBV15 to TRBJ2-1; 10 bases align to TRBD1. J lost 13 bases, V lost 5 bases, and 8 bases had no gene match. CDR3 size: 13 residues. Germline CDR1 LNHNV, CDR2 YYDKDF (reference sequence). CDR3: CATSGGQGLGQFF. The CDR3 DNA reads TGTGCCACCAGCGGGGGACAGGGGTTGGGACAGTTCTTC. Complete variable domain (other parts from reference TRBV15 and TRBJ2-1): DAMVIQNPRYQVTQFGKPVTLSCSQTLNHNVMYWYQQKSSQAPKLLFHYYDKDFNNEADTPDNFQSRRPNTSFCFLDIRSPGLGDTAMYLCATSGGQGLGQFFGPGTRLTVL.